The 15 T cell receptor beta chains presented below share a single source sample, sequenced in a study of blood T cell repertoires in COVID-19 (TCRdb year 2020). The method behind the library was the immunoSEQ multiplex PCR assay. As stored in TCRdb, this immuneACCESS dataset retains in-frame rearrangements with V and J assigned. A fraction of the clones does not appear; measured against another copy, unresolved V genes explain less than half of the discrepancy, and the remainder lacks a known reason. The table for this sample lists tens of thousands of clones; more than 75% of them were counted only once. The ten largest clones take up approximately 15% of the sample. Sequencing was performed on peripheral blood. Receptors originate from a woman of 80 years or more with acute or convalescent COVID-19.

This chain links TRBV3-1 (or the pseudogene TRBV3-2) with TRBJ2-7, with TRBD2 identical over 13 bases. Unmatched junction bases numbered 1, after V lost 1 base and J lost 4 bases. CDR3 size: 15 residues. Germline V lookup: CDR1 LGHDT, CDR2 YNNKEL (reference sequence). The CDR3 region is CASSQGLAGGYEQYF. CDR3 nucleotide sequence: TGTGCCAGCAGCCAAGGACTAGCGGGAGGATACGAGCAGTACTTC.

This clone was found once. Other DNA sequences within the sample encode an identical CDR3. The chain is built from TRBV5-1 and TRBJ2-5; TRBD2 is a possible D gene (6 bases). V was pared by 0 bases and J by 2 bases, with 8 bases between. CDR3 length: 14 residues. Germline CDR1 and CDR2: SGHRS and YFSETQ. In DNA, the CDR3 is TGCGCCAGCAGCTTGGGGGGGGTACAAGAGACCCAGTACTTC. Translating it yields CASSLGGVQETQYF.

This clone was recorded a few times. This chain uses TRBV7-6 with TRBJ2-1; 12 bases agree with TRBD2. With 4 bases clipped from V and 5 bases from J, the junction kept 3 bases outside the gene matches. Germline CDR1 SGHVS, CDR2 FNYEAQ. The CDR3 totals 15 residues. CDR3 sequence reads: CASSSSGRDNNEQFF. The DNA for the CDR3 is TGTGCCAGCAGCTCTAGCGGGAGGGATAACAATGAGCAGTTCTTC.

The gene calls are TRBV19 and TRBJ2-7; TRBD2 aligns across 8 bases. V dropped 5 bases and J dropped 3; count of bases not matched to a gene: 3. The CDR3 is made up of 13 amino acids. CDR1 is LNHDA and CDR2 is SQIVND in the germline V gene (reference sequence). CDR3 sequence (DNA): TGTGCCAGTAGTCCGGGGGGGGACTACGAGCAGTACTTC. Protein sequence: CASSPGGDYEQYF.

The chain is built from TRBV27 and TRBJ1-3; possible D gene TRBD1, 6 bases. Germline V gene sequence: CDR1 MNHEY, CDR2 SMNVEV (reference sequence). The CDR3 sequence is 15 residues long. The V and J ends lost 6 bases and 0 bases respectively, with 12 bases between them. This CDR3 reads CASSRGGSSGNTIYF. The CDR3 nucleotides are TGTGCCAGCAGCAGGGGAGGGTCCTCTGGAAACACCATATATTTT.

This clone was counted a few times. The chain uses TRBV30 and TRBJ1-2; 10 nucleotides align to TRBD1. J was trimmed by 5 bases and V by 7 bases; bases with no gene match: 10. Germline V gene sequence: CDR1 GTSNPN, CDR2 SVGIG (reference sequence). CDR3 length: 14 residues. The CDR3 region is CALLRDRGYYGYTF. The CDR3 coding sequence is TGTGCCTTGCTCCGGGACAGGGGATATTATGGCTACACCTTC.

This sequence joins TRBV19 and TRBJ1-5; tentatively, D is TRBD1 (6 bases). Trimming took 10 bases from V and 5 from J, leaving 15 bases between them. The CDR3 extends over 13 amino acids. Germline V gene data show CDR1 as LNHDA and CDR2 as SQIVND (reference sequence). The CDR3 DNA follows: TGTGCCATTCAACAGGGTGCGGATCAGCCCCAGCATTTT. This translates into CAIQQGADQPQHF.

The chain has TRBV7-9 and TRBJ2-7, with a tentative D call TRBD2 (7 bases). Trimming took 5 bases from V and 3 from J, leaving 23 bases between them. The CDR3 has 17 amino acids. Germline loops: CDR1 SEHNR, CDR2 FQNEAQ (reference sequence). The CDR3 reads CASSLWQGLAEVYEQYF. The CDR3, as DNA: TGTGCCAGCAGCCTGTGGCAGGGGCTAGCGGAGGTCTACGAGCAGTACTTC.

The chain links TRBV7-9 to TRBJ2-3, with no clear D. From germline, CDR1 is SEHNR and CDR2 FQNEAQ (reference sequence). Trimming pared 6 bases from V and 2 bases from J, leaving 6 bases between. The CDR3 contains 12 residues. Here the CDR3 reads CASRTTTDTQYF. CDR3 sequence (DNA): TGTGCCAGCAGAACAACCACAGATACGCAGTATTTT.

This chain links TRBV30 with TRBJ1-1, with D unclear. The V gene lost 0 bases and the J gene lost 7 bases, with 12 bases spanning the gap. This CDR3 spans 13 amino acids. CDR1 is GTSNPN, CDR2 SVGIG, per germline (reference sequence). The CDR3 reads CAWSVSGRVEAFF. Written as DNA, the CDR3 is TGTGCCTGGAGTGTATCTGGGCGGGTTGAAGCTTTCTTT. The whole variable domain, filled in from reference TRBV30 and TRBJ1-1, reads SQTIHQWPATLVQPVGSPLSLECTVEGTSNPNLYWYRQAAGRGLQLLFYSVGIGQISSEVPQNLSASRPQDRQFILSSKKLLLSDSGFYLCAWSVSGRVEAFFGQGTRLTVV.

The chain links TRBV10-2 to TRBJ2-3; 9 nucleotides align to TRBD2. Germline loops: CDR1 WSHSY, CDR2 SAAADI. The junction had 22 bases not matched to a gene; V was cut back by 8 bases and J by 4 bases. The CDR3 runs 19 residues. The CDR3: CASHDPMEVFGGRADTQYF. DNA of the CDR3: TGCGCCAGCCACGATCCCATGGAGGTGTTTGGCGGGAGGGCAGATACGCAGTATTTT.

This chain connects TRBV7-9 to TRBJ2-3; TRBD1 might be the D (6 bases). The CDR3 contains 14 residues. Trimming pared 1 base from V and 5 bases from J, leaving 10 bases between. CDR1 and CDR2 (germline): SEHNR, FQNEAQ (reference sequence). CDR3 DNA: TGTGCCAGCAGCTTAGGGACAGACGGAGATACGCAGTATTTT. Residues: CASSLGTDGDTQYF.

This chain uses TRBV5-1 with TRBJ2-6; weak D call: TRBD2 (5 bases). This CDR3 has 15 amino acids. Germline V gene data show CDR1 as SGHRS and CDR2 as YFSETQ. V lost 3 bases, J lost 2 bases, and 9 bases lay in between. The CDR3 loop reads CASSSAGAGANVLTF. The CDR3 coding sequence is TGCGCCAGCAGCTCCGCGGGCGCTGGGGCCAACGTCCTGACTTTC.

The chain has TRBV6-5 and TRBJ1-2, with D perhaps TRBD1 (5 bases). Trimming took off 5 bases at V and 6 bases at J, with 19 bases between the two ends. CDR3 size: 15 residues. Germline V gene sequence: CDR1 MNHEY, CDR2 SVGAGI. The CDR3, as DNA: TGTGCCAGCAGTCCCTGGGCTTCGGGGGGAGATGGCTACACCTTC. It encodes CASSPWASGGDGYTF.

The chain has TRBV2 and TRBJ2-7; 8 nucleotides align to TRBD1. The CDR3 extends over 14 amino acids. V was clipped by 6 bases and J by 5 bases; unmatched bases: 9. Germline CDR1 reads SNHLY; CDR2 reads FYNNEI. The CDR3 DNA reads TGTGCCAGCAGGGACGGCAGGGGGCGCAACGAGCAGTACTTC. It is translated as CASRDGRGRNEQYF.